This TCR beta chain was identified in a study of T-cell reconstitution after alpha-beta-depleted transplantation in children. Construction of the TCRbeta library involved unique molecular identifiers. TCRdb passed the PCR reads through MiXCR, listing each CDR3 protein once. The sample has hundreds of thousands of distinct CDR3 sequences; about an eighth are singletons. Trimming pared 7 bases from V and 0 bases from J, leaving 9 bases between. This CDR3 spans 13 amino acids. Sequenced here: PBMCs, sampled from the stem cell graft. This clonotype was sampled from a human donor who donated a stem cell graft to a child with Fanconi anemia. The chain carries TRBV12-3 or TRBV12-4 and TRBJ1-1, with D hard to call. The CDR3 here is CASIVNVNTEAFF. DNA for the CDR3: TGTGCCAGCATAGTCAACGTGAACACTGAAGCTTTCTTT.